The source of this T cell receptor (beta chain) is a study of blood T cell repertoires in COVID-19. Authors' methods: Amplification of reference gene primers was used by the study to estimate nucleated cell counts. Sequenced by immunoSEQ multiplex PCR; TCRdb stores in-frame clones only, minus some. V and J calls and clone size are as listed in that table; D and trimming were resolved from the DNA. The data show more than 200,000 clones, with roughly 83% seen just once and 8.9% held by the top ten. Trimming cost V 7 bases and J 8 bases; bases outside gene matches: 9. The CDR3 totals 15 residues. CDR1 LNHDA and CDR2 SQIVND come from the germline V gene (reference sequence).

The gene calls are TRBV19 and TRBJ2-1, with TRBD2 identical over 12 bases. Sequencing was performed on peripheral blood. The sequence was obtained from a man older than 75 with acute or convalescent COVID-19. CDR3 sequence reads: CASTASGRGTDEQFF. In DNA form, the CDR3 reads TGTGCCAGTACAGCTAGCGGGAGGGGTACAGATGAGCAGTTCTTC.